This entry lists 21 T cell receptor beta chains sequenced from one sample in a study of CD8 T cells in ankylosing spondylitis. Each CDR3 protein gets one entry after TCRdb re-called the 5' RACE reads with MiXCR. The top ten clones hold roughly 4% of a sample with about 250,000 distinct CDR3 sequences, roughly a third of them seen once. Specimen: blood, either unsorted or a sorted T cell fraction (not recorded which). These receptors originate from a male donor with ankylosing spondylitis or in good health (not recorded which).

The chain has TRBV29-1 and TRBJ2-1, with TRBD2 matching 8 bases. The junction had 5 bases not matched to a gene; V was cut back by 0 bases and J by 13 bases. CDR1 and CDR2 from the germline V gene are SQVTM and ANQGSEA. The CDR3 is made up of 12 amino acids. CDR3 sequence reads: CSVEDGLAPQFF. The DNA for the CDR3 is TGCAGCGTTGAAGATGGACTAGCCCCTCAGTTCTTC.

This clonotype was seen only a few times. The gene calls are TRBV10-3 and TRBJ2-1; no definite D call. The CDR3 loop spans 15 amino acids. In germline, CDR1 is ENHRY, CDR2 SYGVKD. The V and J ends lost 4 bases and 0 bases respectively, with 10 bases between them. The CDR3 DNA reads as TGTGCCATCAGTGGGCGCTCTAGCTCCTACAATGAGCAGTTCTTC. It yields the protein CAISGRSSSYNEQFF.

V and J are TRBV18 and TRBJ2-1, with TRBD1 matching over 7 bases. The germline V gene has CDR1 KGHSH and CDR2 LQKENI. J lost 7 bases, V lost 3 bases, and 6 bases had no gene match. The CDR3 runs to 14 residues. The CDR3, as DNA: TGTGCCAGCTCACCGTCAGGGGGATGGAATGAGCAGTTCTTC. Amino acid sequence: CASSPSGGWNEQFF.

This CDR3 is CASSSKTQDTQYF. CDR3 DNA sequence: TGCGCCAGCAGCTCAAAGACCCAAGATACGCAGTATTTT. The chain uses TRBV5-1 and TRBJ2-3; D is unclear. CDR3 length equals 13 residues. Germline CDR1 and CDR2: SGHRS and YFSETQ. Trimming removed 3 bases from V and 5 bases from J, with 10 bases in between.

The chain couples TRBV15 to TRBJ2-5; D possibly matches TRBD1 or TRBD2 (5 bases each). The V and J ends lost 2 bases and 9 bases respectively, with 16 bases between them. Looked up from germline, CDR1 is LNHNV and CDR2 is YYDKDF (reference sequence). CDR3 length equals 14 residues. The CDR3 here is CATSRLGTEGAQYF. The CDR3 nucleotides are TGTGCCACCAGCAGACTCGGGACGGAAGGTGCCCAGTACTTC.

J is TRBJ1-2 and V is TRBV12-3 or TRBV12-4; 7 nucleotides match TRBD1. The V segment lost 6 bases and the J segment 4 bases; nucleotides outside the gene matches: 14. There are 16 residues in the CDR3. In nucleotides, the CDR3 is TGTGCCAGCAGCCCAAGCAGACAGGGATGGGGCTATGGCTACACCTTC. It specifies CASSPSRQGWGYGYTF.

The rearrangement joins TRBV7-6 to TRBJ2-7; 8 bases are shared with TRBD2. CDR1 is SGHVS and CDR2 is FNYEAQ in the germline V gene. This CDR3 is built from 14 residues. Germline trimming cut 5 bases from V and 4 bases from J; bases unmatched to any gene: 7. The CDR3 nucleotides are TGTGCCAGCAGCCTTCGGGGGGGTTTATACGAGCAGTACTTC. This sequence encodes CASSLRGGLYEQYF.

The rearrangement joins TRBV4-2 to TRBJ2-3; 10 bases are a match to TRBD2. Germline V gene sequence: CDR1 LGHNA, CDR2 YNFKEQ. V lost 4 bases to trimming and J lost 5 bases; unmatched junction nucleotides: 9. CDR3 length: 16 residues. The CDR3 is CASSPSAGGPLDTQYF. CDR3 in DNA: TGTGCCAGCAGCCCTTCAGCGGGGGGGCCTTTAGATACGCAGTATTTT.

The chain links TRBV10-3 to TRBJ2-5; a possible D gene is TRBD2 (5 bases). The V gene lost 11 bases and the J gene lost 6 bases, with 16 bases spanning the gap. Germline loops: CDR1 ENHRY, CDR2 SYGVKD. This CDR3 is 12 amino acids long. This CDR3 is CAPDGGSQTQYF. In DNA, the CDR3 is TGTGCCCCCGATGGAGGAAGTCAGACCCAGTACTTC.

The chain carries TRBV2 and TRBJ1-6, with TRBD1 as a possible D gene (5 bases). The CDR3 sequence is 16 residues long. Germline loops: CDR1 SNHLY, CDR2 FYNNEI. Between the trimmed V and J ends, which lost 3 bases and 4 bases, there was a span of 13 bases. CDR3 DNA: TGTGCCAGCAGTGACTTGGGGACGGATTATAATTCACCCCTCCACTTT. Amino acids: CASSDLGTDYNSPLHF.

This clonotype was seen a few times. V is TRBV12-3 or TRBV12-4 and J is TRBJ2-3; D not resolved. The germline V and J ends were trimmed by 1 base and 1 base, with 6 bases remaining between them. The CDR3 is 14 amino acids. The CDR3 region is CASSLGSRTDTQYF. The DNA of the CDR3 is TGTGCCAGCAGTTTAGGCTCTCGCACAGATACGCAGTATTTT.

The gene calls are TRBV20-1 and TRBJ1-3, with 7 positions matching TRBD1. The trim removed 1 base at V and 4 bases at J, leaving 4 bases unmatched. This CDR3 has 14 amino acids. Germline V gene lookup returns CDR1 DFQATT and CDR2 SNEGSKA (reference sequence). The CDR3: CSARATGSGNTIYF. In nucleotides, the CDR3 is TGCAGTGCTAGAGCGACAGGGAGCGGAAACACCATATATTTT.

This chain connects TRBV20-1 to TRBJ2-5; TRBD2 aligns across 7 bases. V shed 4 bases and J 7 bases; nucleotides not matched to a gene: 6. CDR1 is DFQATT, CDR2 SNEGSKA, per germline (reference sequence). The CDR3 is 12 amino acids. Here the CDR3 reads CSATEGGATQYF. Written as DNA, the CDR3 is TGCAGTGCTACAGAGGGAGGGGCGACCCAGTACTTC.

This clonotype was seen more than once but under ten times. The chain employs TRBV12-3 or TRBV12-4 and TRBJ2-3; weak D call: TRBD1 (5 bases). The CDR3 is 13 amino acids. The ends were cut back, 6 bases at V and 4 bases at J, with 11 bases in the middle. The chain's CDR3 is CASSSDTPDTQYF. The CDR3 DNA reads TGTGCCAGCAGCTCGGACACCCCAGATACGCAGTATTTT.

This rearrangement joins TRBV29-1 to TRBJ2-3, with D maybe TRBD2 (6 bases). The germline V gene has CDR1 SQVTM and CDR2 ANQGSEA. V was pared by 7 bases and J by 5 bases, with 13 bases between. The CDR3 has 12 amino acids. The CDR3 region has the DNA TGCAGCGCCCGCCGGAGGGAAGATACGCAGTATTTT. The encoded protein is CSARRREDTQYF.

Here the CDR3 DNA reads TGCAGTGCTCAAAACATGAACACTGAAGCTTTCTTT. Its translation: CSAQNMNTEAFF. The genes are TRBV20-1 and TRBJ1-1; no clear D. The germline V gene encodes CDR1 DFQATT and CDR2 SNEGSKA (reference sequence). This CDR3 has 12 residues. V gave up 5 bases and J gave up 0 bases, with 7 bases separating them.

V and J are TRBV15 and TRBJ2-1; D is unresolved. CDR1 LNHNV and CDR2 YYDKDF come from the germline V gene (reference sequence). The CDR3 length is 13 residues. Trimming removed 4 bases at V and 9 bases at J, with 13 bases between. For the CDR3, the DNA is TGTGCCACCAGCATAATAACGGCCATTGAGCAGTTCTTC. It specifies CATSIITAIEQFF.

V usage is TRBV6-5 and J usage is TRBJ2-2; TRBD2 agrees at 7 bases. Germline loops: CDR1 MNHEY, CDR2 SVGAGI. With V trimmed by 2 bases and J by 7 bases, 4 bases remained unmatched. This CDR3 is 14 amino acids long. The CDR3 nucleotides read TGTGCCAGCAGTTACGAGGGAGGGGTCGGGGAGCTGTTTTTT. Residues: CASSYEGGVGELFF.

The rearrangement uses TRBV6-2 or TRBV6-3 and TRBJ2-1, with D perhaps matching TRBD1 or TRBD2 (6 bases each). V lost 7 bases and J lost 5, with 21 bases in between. The CDR3 runs to 16 residues. Germline CDR1 reads MNHEY; CDR2 reads SVGEGT. This CDR3 is CASTKNIGGRNNEQFF. The CDR3 nucleotides read TGTGCCAGCACCAAAAATATCGGGGGCCGAAACAATGAGCAGTTCTTC.

This chain uses TRBV7-2 with TRBJ1-2, with TRBD1 identical over 8 bases. This CDR3 has 14 amino acids. The V gene end was trimmed by 4 bases and the J gene end by 5 bases; junction bases not matched to a gene: 6. Per the germline V gene, CDR1 is SGHTA and CDR2 is FQGNSA. This chain's CDR3 is CASSSTGGEYGYTF. The CDR3 DNA reads as TGTGCCAGCAGCTCAACAGGGGGAGAATATGGCTACACCTTC.

CDR3 nucleotides: TGTGCCAGCAGCTCTAATCGACAGGGCCTATACGAGCAGTACTTC. Encoded protein: CASSSNRQGLYEQYF. The chain uses TRBV7-9 and TRBJ2-7; 7 bases align to TRBD1. V lost 4 bases and J lost 4; bases outside the gene matches: 10. The CDR3 consists of 15 residues. CDR1 and CDR2 from the germline V gene are SEHNR and FQNEAQ (reference sequence).